This T cell receptor beta chain appears in the sequencing data of a study of cytomegalovirus exposure and HLA in healthy donors. Study-wide findings and caveats: As was reported, the classifier diagnosed cytomegalovirus status with high specificity and sensitivity. Cytomegalovirus association was assigned to approximately 180 TCR beta chains. Prior analysis indicated that the majority of TCR beta V segments exhibited productivity approximately 90% or approximately 30% of the time.

Regarding this clone: Its target is not known.

This PCR relied on a set of 60 Vbeta primers and 13 Jbeta primers. Assay used: immunoSEQ multiplex PCR; TCRdb lists only in-frame clones, some missing. The repertoire holds tens of thousands of clones, with approximately 81% as singletons. The TCR comes from a woman aged 40 to 55 in good health and CMV-seronegative. The specimen was PBMCs.

Here the CDR3 reads CASSGDRGREGNYGYTF. The CDR3 bases are TGTGCCAGTAGTGGAGACAGGGGGCGTGAAGGTAACTATGGCTACACCTTC. The V call is TRBV19, the J call TRBJ1-2, with 10 bases identical to TRBD1. V was pared by 5 bases and J by 1 base, with 10 bases of the junction left unmatched. The germline gives CDR1 LNHDA, CDR2 SQIVND (reference sequence). The length of the CDR3 is 17 residues.